The 13 T cell receptor beta chains given below trace back to one sample, sequenced in a study of T-cell memory formation after mild COVID-19. TCRdb ran MiXCR on the 5' RACE reads and lists one entry per CDR3 protein. In the table there are about 250,000 distinct CDR3 sequences, 15% of which are singletons. The sequenced sample consisted of PBMCs or a T cell subset sorted from them (not recorded which). These receptors were obtained from an adult woman who had mild COVID-19 (a few samples of this study predate the infection). Cell type and time point are not known.

This clonotype has only a few counts. The gene calls are TRBV5-4 and TRBJ2-3, with 8 bases aligning to TRBD1. V lost 1 base, J lost 2 bases, and 6 bases stayed unmatched. The CDR3 spans 16 residues. CDR1 and CDR2 (germline): SGHNT, YYREEE (reference sequence). Here the CDR3 DNA reads TGTGCCAGCAGCTTGCGGACAGGGCAGCCCACAGATACGCAGTATTTT. Translating gives CASSLRTGQPTDTQYF.

This clonotype came up many times. The V gene is TRBV12-3 or TRBV12-4, the J gene TRBJ2-7; TRBD2 might be the D (6 bases). V dropped 6 bases and J dropped 4 bases, with 19 bases sitting between them. This CDR3 has 15 residues. The DNA of the CDR3 is TGTGCCAGCAGCCTCCGGGGACTGGCATCTTACGAGCAGTACTTC. It is translated as CASSLRGLASYEQYF.

The genes are TRBV12-3 or TRBV12-4 and TRBJ2-7; D is undetermined. This CDR3 contains 14 residues. The germline V and J ends were trimmed by 3 bases and 2 bases, with 11 bases remaining between them. CDR3 residues: CASSFAGSPYEQYF. The CDR3 nucleotides read TGTGCCAGCAGTTTCGCCGGGTCCCCCTACGAGCAGTACTTC.

This clonotype was seen repeatedly, ten times or more. The chain joins TRBV7-8 to TRBJ2-1; D is ambiguous. Germline loops: CDR1 SGHVS, CDR2 FQNEAQ. This CDR3 has 11 residues. V lost 0 bases, J lost 8 bases, and 2 bases lay in between. The CDR3, as DNA: TGTGCCAGCAGCTTAGCATATGAGCAGTTCTTC. This codes for CASSLAYEQFF.

The J gene is TRBJ2-2, the V gene TRBV4-1; D possibly corresponds to TRBD1 (7 bases). Germline V gene sequence: CDR1 MGHRA, CDR2 YSYEKL. The CDR3 consists of 16 residues. Trimming took off 4 bases at V and 1 base at J, with 13 bases between the two ends. The CDR3 bases are TGCGCCAGCAGCCGCCAGCAGGGGGGGAACACCGGGGAGCTGTTTTTT. It is translated as CASSRQQGGNTGELFF.

This clonotype has just a few counts. V usage is TRBV12-3 or TRBV12-4 and J usage is TRBJ1-1; D not resolved. The CDR3 runs 13 residues. Trimming cost V 6 bases and J 4 bases, with 12 bases left between them. The DNA of the CDR3 is TGTGCCAGCAGACGCCCCAGAAGCACTGAAGCTTTCTTT. Its translation is CASRRPRSTEAFF.

The rearrangement uses TRBV6-1 and TRBJ1-3; possible D gene TRBD1, 5 bases. Trimming took 7 bases from V and 3 from J, leaving 10 bases between them. CDR1 and CDR2 (germline): MNHNS, SASEGT. CDR3 length equals 13 residues. The CDR3: CASIPDIGNTIYF. The CDR3 DNA sequence: TGTGCCAGCATTCCGGACATTGGAAACACCATATATTTT.

This clonotype has a handful of counts. The chain carries TRBV12-3 or TRBV12-4 and TRBJ2-6; D may be TRBD2 (5 bases). Trimming left V 7 bases short and J 2 bases short, with 9 bases between. CDR3 length equals 14 residues. CDR3: CASKAVPGANVLTF. As DNA, the CDR3 is TGTGCCAGCAAAGCGGTCCCTGGGGCCAACGTCCTGACTTTC.

This clonotype has a handful of counts. The chain carries TRBV7-9 and TRBJ2-7; D may be TRBD2 (5 bases). CDR1 and CDR2 from the germline V gene are SEHNR and FQNEAQ (reference sequence). The germline V and J ends were trimmed by 1 base and 6 bases, with 13 bases remaining between them. CDR3 length equals 14 residues. The CDR3 here is CASSLGTRRVEQYF. In nucleotides, the CDR3 is TGTGCCAGCAGCTTAGGAACCCGGCGGGTCGAGCAGTACTTC. Using reference TRBV7-9 and TRBJ2-7 for the parts outside the CDR3, the full variable domain is DTGVSQNPRHKITKRGQNVTFRCDPISEHNRLYWYRQTLGQGPEFLTYFQNEAQLEKSRLLSDRFSAERPKGSFSTLEIQRTEQGDSAMYLCASSLGTRRVEQYFGPGTRLTVT.

This clonotype came up once. The rearrangement joins TRBV12-3 or TRBV12-4 to TRBJ2-3; 7 bases map to TRBD1. The CDR3 sequence is 15 residues long. V was pared by 5 bases and J by 1 base, with 6 bases of the junction left unmatched. The CDR3 loop reads CASSLLTGRTDTQYF. The CDR3 DNA follows: TGTGCCAGCAGTCTATTGACAGGGCGCACAGATACGCAGTATTTT.

This chain uses TRBV6-5 with TRBJ2-1; the D is unclear. The V end lost 6 bases, the J end lost 5 bases, and 8 bases lay between the germline ends. The CDR3 spans 12 residues. Germline assignment: CDR1 MNHEY and CDR2 SVGAGI. The CDR3 coding sequence is TGTGCCAGCAGCACAGAAAACAATGAGCAGTTCTTC. This codes for CASSTENNEQFF.

This clonotype has more than one count but fewer than ten. CDR3 amino acids: CASSITSGENEQYF. CDR3 sequence (DNA): TGTGCCAGCTCAATAACTAGCGGAGAGAACGAGCAGTACTTC. The rearrangement links TRBV18 to TRBJ2-7; 8 bases map to TRBD2. Per the germline V gene, CDR1 is KGHSH and CDR2 is LQKENI. V shed 5 bases and J 5 bases; nucleotides not matched to a gene: 8. CDR3 size: 14 residues.

The chain has TRBV7-2 and TRBJ1-5, with D perhaps TRBD1 (6 bases). The CDR3 is 14 residues long. Germline CDR1 is SGHTA and CDR2 is FQGNSA. The ends were cut back, 5 bases at V and 5 bases at J, with 13 bases in the middle. The CDR3 bases are TGTGCCAGCAGCCCACAGGGATCGGATCAGCCCCAGCATTTT. Translation: CASSPQGSDQPQHF. Filled out from reference TRBV7-2 and TRBJ1-5, the complete variable domain reads GAGVSQSPSNKVTEKGKDVELRCDPISGHTALYWYRQSLGQGLEFLIYFQGNSAPDKSGLPSDRFSAERTGGSVSTLTIQRTQQEDSAVYLCASSPQGSDQPQHFGDGTRLSIL.